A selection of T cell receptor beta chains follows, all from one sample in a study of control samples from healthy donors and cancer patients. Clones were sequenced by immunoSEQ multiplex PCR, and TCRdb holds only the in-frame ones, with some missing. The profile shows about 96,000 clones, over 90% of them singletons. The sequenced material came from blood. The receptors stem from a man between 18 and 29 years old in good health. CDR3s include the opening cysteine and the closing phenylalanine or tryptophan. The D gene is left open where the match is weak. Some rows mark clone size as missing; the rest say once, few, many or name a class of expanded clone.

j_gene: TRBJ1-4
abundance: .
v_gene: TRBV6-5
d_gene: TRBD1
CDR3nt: TGTGCCAGCAGAGACAGGGGTGGCAATGAAAAACTGTTTTTT
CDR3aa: CASRDRGGNEKLFF

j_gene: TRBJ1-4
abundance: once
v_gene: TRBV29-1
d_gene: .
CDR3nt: TGCAGCGTTGACGCGGGGGCGAATGAAAAACTGTTTTTT
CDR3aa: CSVDAGANEKLFF

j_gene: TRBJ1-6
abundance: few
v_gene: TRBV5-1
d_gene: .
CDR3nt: TGCGCCAGCAGCCGGATGGGGGATTCACCCCTCCACTTT
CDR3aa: CASSRMGDSPLHF

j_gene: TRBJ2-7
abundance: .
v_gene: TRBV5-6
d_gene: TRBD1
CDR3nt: TGTGCCAGCAGCTTGGGACAGGGATATGCGTACGAGCAGTACTTC
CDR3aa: CASSLGQGYAYEQYF

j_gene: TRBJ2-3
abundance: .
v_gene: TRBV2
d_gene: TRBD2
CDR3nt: TGTGCCAGCAAGGCTAGCGGGAAAGATACGCAGTATTTT
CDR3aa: CASKASGKDTQYF

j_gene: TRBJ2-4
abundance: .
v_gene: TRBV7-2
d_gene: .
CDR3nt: TGTGCCAGCAGCTTAGGGTCAGGCCAGGGTAAAAACATTCAGTACTTC
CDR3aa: CASSLGSGQGKNIQYF

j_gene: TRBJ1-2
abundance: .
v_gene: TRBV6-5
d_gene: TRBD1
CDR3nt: TGTGCCAGCAGGTGGGACAGGGGAGCTAACTATGGCTACACCTTC
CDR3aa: CASRWDRGANYGYTF

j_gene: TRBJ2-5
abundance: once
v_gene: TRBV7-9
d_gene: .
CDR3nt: TGTGCCAGCTTGCCGGGGGCGGGGGAGACCCAGTACTTC
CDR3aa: CASLPGAGETQYF

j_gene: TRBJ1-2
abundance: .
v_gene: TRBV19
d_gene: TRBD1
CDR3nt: TGTGCCAGTAGTATCGCGAACAGGGGGAATGTTGGCTACACCTTC
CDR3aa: CASSIANRGNVGYTF

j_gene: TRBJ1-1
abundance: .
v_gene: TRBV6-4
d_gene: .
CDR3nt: TGTGCCAGCAGCGCCGGGACGGCGAATTCCGAAGCTTTCTTT
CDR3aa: CASSAGTANSEAFF

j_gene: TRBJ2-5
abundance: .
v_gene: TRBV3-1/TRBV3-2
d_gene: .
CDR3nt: TGTGCCAGTAACGCAGGAAGTGGTCCGGAGACCCAGTACTTC
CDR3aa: CASNAGSGPETQYF

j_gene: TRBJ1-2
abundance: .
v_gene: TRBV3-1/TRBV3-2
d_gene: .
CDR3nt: TGTGCCAGCAGCCAGACATTAGCAGGGAATGGCTACACCTTC
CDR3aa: CASSQTLAGNGYTF

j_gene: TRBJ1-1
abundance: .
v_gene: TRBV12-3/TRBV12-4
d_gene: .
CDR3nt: TGTGCCAGCGCACCCTGGAACACTGAAGCTTTCTTT
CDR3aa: CASAPWNTEAFF

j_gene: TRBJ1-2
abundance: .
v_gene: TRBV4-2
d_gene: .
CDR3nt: TGTGCCAGCAGCCAGCAGGGTTTGAGTAGCTATGGCTACACCTTC
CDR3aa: CASSQQGLSSYGYTF

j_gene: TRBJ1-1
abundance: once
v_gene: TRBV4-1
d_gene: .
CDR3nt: TGCGCCAGCAGCCAAGATAGGCAGGGGAACACTGAAGCTTTCTTT
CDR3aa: CASSQDRQGNTEAFF

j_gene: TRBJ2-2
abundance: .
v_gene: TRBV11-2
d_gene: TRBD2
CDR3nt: TGTGCCATACAAGCGGGGGAAAACGGCGGGGAGCTGTTTTTT
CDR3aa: CAIQAGENGGELFF

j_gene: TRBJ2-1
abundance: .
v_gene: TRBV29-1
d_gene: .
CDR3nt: TGCAGCGTTGAAGAACAGGGAAATGAGCAGTTCTTC
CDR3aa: CSVEEQGNEQFF

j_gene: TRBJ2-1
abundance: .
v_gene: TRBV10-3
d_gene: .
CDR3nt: TGTGCCATCGGGGGGAATGAGCAGTTCTTC
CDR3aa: CAIGGNEQFF

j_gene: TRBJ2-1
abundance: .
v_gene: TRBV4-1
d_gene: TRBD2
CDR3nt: TGCGCCAGCAGCGTAGGACTAGCAGATTACAATGAGCAGTTCTTC
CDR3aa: CASSVGLADYNEQFF

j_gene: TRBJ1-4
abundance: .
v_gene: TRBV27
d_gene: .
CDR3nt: TGTGCCAGCAGAGGTCCTGATGAAAAACTGTTTTTT
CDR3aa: CASRGPDEKLFF

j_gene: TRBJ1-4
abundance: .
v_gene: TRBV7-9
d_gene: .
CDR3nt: TGTGCCAGCAGCTTAGGTGACAGGAATAATGAAAAACTGTTTTTT
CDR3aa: CASSLGDRNNEKLFF

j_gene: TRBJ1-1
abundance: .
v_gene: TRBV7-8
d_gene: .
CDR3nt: TGTGCCAGCAGCTATCAAACCGGGAAGAACACTGAAGCTTTCTTT
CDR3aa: CASSYQTGKNTEAFF

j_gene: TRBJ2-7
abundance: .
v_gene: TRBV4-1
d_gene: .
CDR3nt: TGCGCCAGCAGCCCCGGGACGGGAAGCTCCTACGAGCAGTACTTC
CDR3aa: CASSPGTGSSYEQYF

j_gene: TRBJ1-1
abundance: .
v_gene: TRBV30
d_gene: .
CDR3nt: TGTGCCTGGAGTCGCGAACTGAACACTGAAGCTTTCTTT
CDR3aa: CAWSRELNTEAFF

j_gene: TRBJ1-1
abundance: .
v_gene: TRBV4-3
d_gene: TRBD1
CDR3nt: TGCGCCAGCAGCGCTCGACAGGGGATTGTCACTGAAGCTTTCTTT
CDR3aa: CASSARQGIVTEAFF

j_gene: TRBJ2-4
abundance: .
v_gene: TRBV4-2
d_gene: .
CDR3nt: TGTGCCAGCAGCCAAGATCGGGCCGCCAAAAACATTCAGTACTTC
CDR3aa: CASSQDRAAKNIQYF